This entry describes one TCR beta chain. While infection was still active, Seattle patients were enrolled and then followed longitudinally. This entry is derived from a study of blood T cell repertoires in COVID-19. Libraries were prepared by immunoSEQ multiplex PCR; TCRdb keeps only in-frame clonotypes and omits some of them. The data show approximately 330,000 clones, roughly 89% seen once. The sample consisted of peripheral blood. The sequence came from a man aged 30 to 39 with COVID-19, enrolled during active disease.

CDR3 region: CASGTSSSYNEQFF. CDR3 bases: TGTGCCTCCGGGACTTCGAGCTCCTACAATGAGCAGTTCTTC. The chain carries TRBV6-6 and TRBJ2-1, with D maybe TRBD2 (6 bases). Looked up from germline, CDR1 is MNHNY and CDR2 is SVGAGI (reference sequence). The CDR3 runs to 14 residues. V was pared by 11 bases and J by 0 bases, with 14 bases between.